These 24 T cell receptor beta chains were all obtained from the same sample, sequenced in a study of cytomegalovirus exposure and HLA in healthy donors. It was with 60 Vbeta and 13 Jbeta primers that the PCR ran. The data were produced by immunoSEQ multiplex PCR, yet TCRdb's version contains in-frame clones alone and is incomplete. Of 95,000 to 150,000 clones in the sample, roughly 18% are singletons; the top ten hold approximately 2.6%. What was sequenced was PBMCs. Receptor source: a female donor in good health and CMV-seropositive.

This clone was seen more than once but under ten times. V and J are TRBV4-3 and TRBJ2-2; 16 nucleotides align to TRBD2. The trim removed 0 bases at V and 4 bases at J, leaving 5 bases unmatched. CDR1 is LGHNA, CDR2 YSLEER, per germline. The length of the CDR3 is 19 residues. The CDR3 loop reads CASSQEGLAGGLGTGELFF. The CDR3 DNA reads TGCGCCAGCAGCCAAGAGGGACTAGCGGGAGGGCTGGGCACCGGGGAGCTGTTTTTT.

This clone was seen a handful of times. The rearrangement uses TRBV28 and TRBJ2-7; D might be TRBD1 (5 bases). CDR3 length: 13 amino acids. Germline V gene lookup returns CDR1 MDHEN and CDR2 SYDVKM. V lost 5 bases and J lost 0, with 8 bases in between. CDR3 protein: CASSGHLSYEQYF. Here the CDR3 DNA reads TGTGCCAGCAGTGGACACCTCTCCTACGAGCAGTACTTC. The full variable domain, with the rest looked up from reference TRBV28 and TRBJ2-7, is DVKVTQSSRYLVKRTGEKVFLECVQDMDHENMFWYRQDPGLGLRLIYFSYDVKMKEKGDIPEGYSVSREKKERFSLILESASTNQTSMYLCASSGHLSYEQYFGPGTRLTVT.

The rearrangement joins TRBV5-8 to TRBJ2-1; 11 nucleotides line up with TRBD2. The CDR3 loop spans 11 amino acids. Germline V lookup: CDR1 SGHTS, CDR2 YDEGEE. V shed 4 bases, J shed 15 bases, and the junction held 3 bases outside the gene matches. Here the CDR3 DNA reads TGTGCCAGCAGCACCCTAGCGGGGGGGTTCTTC. This gives the protein CASSTLAGGFF.

In its sample, this clone was seen a few times. The V call is TRBV19, the J call TRBJ2-7, with 9 bases that match TRBD1. V shed 5 bases and J 3 bases; nucleotides not matched to a gene: 5. This CDR3 region has 14 residues. Germline V gives CDR1 LNHDA, CDR2 SQIVND (reference sequence). CDR3 in DNA: TGTGCCAGTAGTCTCCGGGACAGGGTCTACGAGCAGTACTTC. Amino acids: CASSLRDRVYEQYF.

The chain recombines TRBV5-1 with TRBJ2-7; 7 bases map to TRBD2. CDR1 is SGHRS and CDR2 is YFSETQ in the germline V gene. Germline trimming cut 1 base from V and 3 bases from J; bases unmatched to any gene: 7. This CDR3 is 15 amino acids long. CDR3 sequence (DNA): TGCGCCAGCAGCTTGAATGTCGGACTAGACTACGAGCAGTACTTC. Translated: CASSLNVGLDYEQYF.

This clone was counted only a few times. V is TRBV7-9 and J is TRBJ2-3, with 9 bases that match TRBD2. Trimming cost V 0 bases and J 6 bases; bases outside gene matches: 7. Germline V gene sequence: CDR1 SEHNR, CDR2 FQNEAQ (reference sequence). The CDR3 covers 16 residues. The DNA for the CDR3 is TGTGCCAGCAGCTTAGCTAGCGGGGGATTCGCGGATACGCAGTATTTT. Its protein product is CASSLASGGFADTQYF.

The gene calls are TRBV29-1 and TRBJ1-1; D remains ambiguous. Germline lookup yields CDR1 SQVTM and CDR2 ANQGSEA. The CDR3 is made up of 14 amino acids. V lost 7 bases to trimming and J lost 0 bases, with 15 bases between them. CDR3 coding DNA: TGCAGCGCTGCTAGGCTAAATCTGAACACTGAAGCTTTCTTT. It codes for CSAARLNLNTEAFF.

This clone was counted between two and nine times. The genes are TRBV28 and TRBJ1-5, with D possibly TRBD1 on 5 matching bases. CDR1 and CDR2 (germline): MDHEN, SYDVKM. The CDR3 consists of 15 residues. V was clipped by 1 base and J by 5 bases, with 12 bases between them. CDR3 residues: CASSLSGWGDQPQHF. The CDR3 DNA reads TGTGCCAGCAGTTTATCGGGGTGGGGGGATCAGCCCCAGCATTTT.

This chain joins TRBV9 and TRBJ2-1; D may be TRBD2 (7 bases). The CDR3 contains 16 residues. CDR1 SGDLS and CDR2 YYNGEE come from the germline V gene. Trimming stripped 1 base from V and 0 bases from J, with 11 bases between. The CDR3 DNA sequence: TGTGCCAGCAGCGTAACGGGGGGCCTCTCCTACAATGAGCAGTTCTTC. Protein sequence: CASSVTGGLSYNEQFF.

The chain links TRBV7-9 to TRBJ2-5; TRBD1 matches at 8 bases. This CDR3 comprises 15 residues. Trimming removed 2 bases from V and 5 bases from J; junction bases left unmatched: 7. Germline-derived CDR1 and CDR2 are SEHNR and FQNEAQ (reference sequence). CDR3 nucleotides: TGTGCCAGCAGCTTAAATACAGGGGGGCGGGAGACCCAGTACTTC. This encodes CASSLNTGGRETQYF.

Concerning this clone itself: A junction boundary mismatches the germline segment, possibly from a read error. V gene TRBV27 combines with J gene TRBJ2-5, with TRBD2 matching 13 bases. The CDR3 has 16 amino acids. The germline V gene has CDR1 MNHEY and CDR2 SMNVEV (reference sequence). DNA of the CDR3: TGTGCCAGCAGTTTGACTAGCGGGAGGTACCAGGAGACCCAGTACTTC. Protein: CASSLTSGRYQETQYF.

The chain employs TRBV6-5 and TRBJ2-3, with D uncertain. V dropped 5 bases and J dropped 4 bases, with 13 bases sitting between them. In germline, CDR1 is MNHEY, CDR2 SVGAGI. The CDR3 spans 14 residues. In DNA, the CDR3 is TGTGCCAGCAGTATAACTCTTACAGCAGATACGCAGTATTTT. Translating it yields CASSITLTADTQYF.

This clone has more than one count but fewer than ten. This chain uses TRBV4-2 with TRBJ1-5; D might be TRBD1 (6 bases). Per the germline V gene, CDR1 is LGHNA and CDR2 is YNFKEQ. With 5 bases removed from V and 3 bases from J, the gap between germline ends came to 11 bases. This CDR3 is built from 14 residues. CDR3 sequence reads: CASSLTGVNQPQHF. The CDR3 bases are TGTGCCAGCAGCTTGACAGGAGTCAATCAGCCCCAGCATTTT.

The chain couples TRBV15 to TRBJ2-7, with TRBD2 matching over 7 bases. V shed 2 bases and J 6 bases; nucleotides not matched to a gene: 7. The germline V gene has CDR1 LNHNV and CDR2 YYDKDF (reference sequence). CDR3 size: 14 residues. This chain's CDR3 is CATSRRAGVSEQYF. In DNA, the CDR3 is TGTGCCACCAGCAGAAGGGCGGGAGTAAGCGAGCAGTACTTC.

This chain uses TRBV12-5 with TRBJ2-5, with D possibly TRBD1 on 5 matching bases. The CDR3 covers 18 residues. Trimming took 4 bases from V and 1 from J, leaving 22 bases between them. Germline V CDR1 and CDR2: LGHNT, FRNRAP. The CDR3 is CASGSTVVRALFQETQYF. For the CDR3, the DNA is TGTGCTAGTGGTTCCACCGTGGTCAGGGCCCTCTTCCAAGAGACCCAGTACTTC.

This clone was detected only a few times. The rearrangement links TRBV6-5 to TRBJ1-1, with TRBD1 identical over 9 bases. The CDR3 length is 15 residues. Germline values: CDR1 MNHEY, CDR2 SVGAGI. V shed 6 bases, J shed 3 bases, and the junction held 8 bases outside the gene matches. DNA of the CDR3: TGTGCCAGCAGATCAGAGAGACAGGGGGACACTGAAGCTTTCTTT. Translated, it gives CASRSERQGDTEAFF.

V is TRBV9 and J is TRBJ2-2; 11 positions agree with TRBD2. Germline CDR1 SGDLS, CDR2 YYNGEE. The CDR3 spans 16 residues. The J segment lost 5 bases and the V segment lost 0 bases, leaving 3 bases of the junction unmatched. CDR3 loop: CASSVATSGSTGELFF. CDR3 sequence (DNA): TGTGCCAGCAGCGTAGCTACTAGCGGGAGTACCGGGGAGCTGTTTTTT. Full variable domain (outside the CDR3, taken from reference TRBV9 and TRBJ2-2): DSGVTQTPKHLITATGQRVTLRCSPRSGDLSVYWYQQSLDQGLQFLIQYYNGEERAKGNILERFSAQQFPDLHSELNLSSLELGDSALYFCASSVATSGSTGELFFGEGSRLTVL.

With regard to this clone: Other DNA sequences of this sample code for an identical CDR3. The chain employs TRBV28 and TRBJ1-1; 8 nucleotides match TRBD1. The V segment lost 4 bases and the J segment 1 base; nucleotides outside the gene matches: 2. Per the germline V gene, CDR1 is MDHEN and CDR2 is SYDVKM. This CDR3 comprises 14 residues. CDR3: CASSSTGANTEAFF. In nucleotides, the CDR3 is TGTGCCAGCAGTTCGACAGGGGCGAACACTGAAGCTTTCTTT.

The chain recombines TRBV4-3 with TRBJ1-4; D is perhaps TRBD1 (5 bases). Germline lookup yields CDR1 LGHNA and CDR2 YSLEER. Trimming took off 0 bases at V and 6 bases at J, with 11 bases between the two ends. This CDR3 spans 15 amino acids. This CDR3 reads CASSQDQGLYEKLFF. The CDR3, as DNA: TGCGCCAGCAGCCAAGATCAGGGTCTCTATGAAAAACTGTTTTTT.

This chain uses TRBV5-1 with TRBJ1-2; the D is unclear. From germline, CDR1 is SGHRS and CDR2 YFSETQ. V dropped 5 bases and J dropped 8 bases, with 22 bases sitting between them. This CDR3 region has 15 residues. CDR3 nucleotides: TGCGCCAGCAGAGTAGACATCGAGCCGGGCGGGGGCTACACCTTC. Translating gives CASRVDIEPGGGYTF. The full variable domain, completed using reference TRBV5-1 and TRBJ1-2, is KAGVTQTPRYLIKTRGQQVTLSCSPISGHRSVSWYQQTPGQGLQFLFEYFSETQRNKGNFPGRFSGRQFSNSRSEMNVSTLELGDSALYLCASRVDIEPGGGYTFGSGTRLTVV.

The chain links TRBV2 to TRBJ2-6; 7 positions match TRBD2. J gave up 2 bases and V 8 bases, and 3 bases lay outside the gene matches. Germline V gene data show CDR1 as SNHLY and CDR2 as FYNNEI. CDR3 length: 14 amino acids. The CDR3 coding sequence is TGTGCCAGCTCTGGGAGGGCTGGGGCCAACGTCCTGACTTTC. It is translated as CASSGRAGANVLTF.

In its sample, this clone was seen a few times. V gene TRBV5-6 combines with J gene TRBJ2-2; 10 positions match TRBD1. Germline V lookup: CDR1 SGHDT, CDR2 YYEEEE. The CDR3 consists of 16 residues. J was trimmed by 1 base and V by 3 bases; bases with no gene match: 3. DNA for the CDR3: TGTGCCAGCAGCTCCCGGGACAGGGGGAACACCGGGGAGCTGTTTTTT. Protein: CASSSRDRGNTGELFF.

There are a few counts of this clone. The chain couples TRBV2 to TRBJ2-3, with 11 bases matching TRBD2. V lost 2 bases, J lost 0 bases, and 7 bases stayed unmatched. CDR3 length equals 18 residues. Looked up from germline, CDR1 is SNHLY and CDR2 is FYNNEI. The CDR3 loop reads CASSEQPGLAASTDTQYF. CDR3 nucleotides: TGTGCCAGCAGTGAACAACCGGGACTAGCGGCTAGCACAGATACGCAGTATTTT. The full variable domain, rest sourced from reference TRBV2 and TRBJ2-3, is EPEVTQTPSHQVTQMGQEVILRCVPISNHLYFYWYRQILGQKVEFLVSFYNNEISEKSEIFDDQFSVERPDGSNFTLKIRSTKLEDSAMYFCASSEQPGLAASTDTQYFGPGTRLTVL.

This clone has only a few counts. One junction end disagrees with the germline gene, perhaps due to a read error. J is TRBJ1-5 and V is TRBV29-1; D gene uncertain. The CDR3 runs 13 residues. CDR1 SQVTM and CDR2 ANQGSEA come from the germline V gene. The CDR3, as DNA: TGCAGCGCACGGGAAAATTTCAATCAGCACCAGCATTTT. It translates to CSARENFNQHQHF.